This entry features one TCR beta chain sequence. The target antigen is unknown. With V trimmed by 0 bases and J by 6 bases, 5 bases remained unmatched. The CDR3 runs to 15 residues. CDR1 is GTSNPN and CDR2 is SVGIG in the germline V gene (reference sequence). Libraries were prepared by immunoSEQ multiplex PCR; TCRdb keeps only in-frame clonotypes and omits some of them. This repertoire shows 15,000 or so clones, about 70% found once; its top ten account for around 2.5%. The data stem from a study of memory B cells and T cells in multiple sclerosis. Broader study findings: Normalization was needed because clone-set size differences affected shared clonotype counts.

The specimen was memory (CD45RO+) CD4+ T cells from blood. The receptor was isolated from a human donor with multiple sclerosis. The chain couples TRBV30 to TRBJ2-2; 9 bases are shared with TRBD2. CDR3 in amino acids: CAWSVGLAGAGELFF. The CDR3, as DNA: TGTGCCTGGAGTGTCGGGTTAGCGGGAGCCGGGGAGCTGTTTTTT.